This paragraph covers one TCR beta chain sequence. CDR1 and CDR2 from the germline V gene are DFQATT and SNEGSKA (reference sequence). The V end was cut by 5 bases, the J end by 5 bases, with 8 bases between. CDR3 length: 11 amino acids. MiXCR was run by TCRdb on the 5' RACE reads, yielding one entry per CDR3 protein. The top ten clones hold about 3.8% of a sample with approximately 40,000 distinct CDR3 sequences, about 30% of them seen once. The sample comprised tumor-infiltrating memory CD4+ T cells sorted from the breast tumor. Subset meaning: memory CD4+ T cells, CD4+CD45RO+CD25-. V gene TRBV20-1 combines with J gene TRBJ2-3; no clear D. This sequence was found in a female donor with breast cancer. CDR3 in amino acids: CSAEAQDTQYF. The CDR3 DNA sequence: TGCAGTGCTGAGGCCCAAGATACGCAGTATTTT.